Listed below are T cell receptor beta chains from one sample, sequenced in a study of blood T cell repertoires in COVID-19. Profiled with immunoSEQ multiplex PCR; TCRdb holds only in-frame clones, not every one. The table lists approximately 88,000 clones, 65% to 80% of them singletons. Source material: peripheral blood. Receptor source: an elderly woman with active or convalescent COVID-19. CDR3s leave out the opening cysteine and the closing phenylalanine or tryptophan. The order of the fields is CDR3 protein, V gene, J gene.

CDR3: ASSLMGNDRGRTEAF
V: TRBV4-3
J: TRBJ1-1

CDR3: ASSMGGSMVLEKLF
V: TRBV7-2
J: TRBJ1-4

CDR3: ATSDGTGGLGQKLF
V: TRBV24-1
J: TRBJ1-4

CDR3: ASSGTRPGANVLT
V: TRBV5-4
J: TRBJ2-6

CDR3: ASSQDRLSDTQY
V: TRBV4-3
J: TRBJ2-3

CDR3: ASSGGLGTDTQY
V: TRBV5-1
J: TRBJ2-3

CDR3: ASSALTSENTGELF
V: TRBV9
J: TRBJ2-2

CDR3: ASINPDRRGGYT
V: TRBV6-5
J: TRBJ1-2

CDR3: ASSLAGQGEETQY
V: TRBV5-4
J: TRBJ2-5

CDR3: ASSLGLAGGHEQY
V: TRBV4-3
J: TRBJ2-7

CDR3: ASSLDGTGRETQY
V: TRBV11-2
J: TRBJ2-5

CDR3: ASSLHGGQPQH
V: TRBV11-2
J: TRBJ1-5

CDR3: ASRGQGAEKLF
V: TRBV6-5
J: TRBJ1-4

CDR3: ASRETTGVYGYT
V: TRBV19
J: TRBJ1-2

CDR3: ASSHVRGGSNQPQH
V: TRBV28
J: TRBJ1-5

CDR3: ASSRGVKGTQY
V: TRBV9
J: TRBJ2-5

CDR3: ASSLVVAGVTGELF
V: TRBV5-1
J: TRBJ2-2

CDR3: ASSSNGDTQY
V: TRBV7-9
J: TRBJ2-3

CDR3: ASSPTTPGNTIY
V: TRBV27
J: TRBJ1-3

CDR3: ASSLDLAGGVDTQY
V: TRBV5-4
J: TRBJ2-3

CDR3: ASSLRSGGTEKLF
V: TRBV7-8
J: TRBJ1-4

CDR3: AFGPGGRETQY
V: TRBV28
J: TRBJ2-5

CDR3: ASSPRESGGGYEQF
V: TRBV7-8
J: TRBJ2-1

CDR3: ASSRSQGVGEAF
V: TRBV3-1/TRBV3-2
J: TRBJ1-1

CDR3: ASSPLAGILSGYT
V: TRBV18
J: TRBJ1-2

CDR3: ASSLAGGIGGELF
V: TRBV7-6
J: TRBJ2-2

CDR3: ASSLAGNTEAF
V: TRBV11-2
J: TRBJ1-1

CDR3: ASSSRGRVRPGNTIY
V: TRBV3-1/TRBV3-2
J: TRBJ1-3

CDR3: ASSLGGLAGQTYNEQF
V: TRBV7-2
J: TRBJ2-1

CDR3: ASSFRGTGELF
V: TRBV5-4
J: TRBJ2-2

CDR3: ASSLRTASGSGNTIY
V: TRBV5-4
J: TRBJ1-3

CDR3: ASSQAPKGAGGRNEQF
V: TRBV4-3
J: TRBJ2-1

CDR3: ASSSWSRQGTDYGYT
V: TRBV11-2
J: TRBJ1-2

CDR3: ASSLAGVQETQY
V: TRBV5-4
J: TRBJ2-5

CDR3: ASSYSRLRRGAADTQY
V: TRBV6-2/TRBV6-3
J: TRBJ2-3

CDR3: ASSSAGTGFPNQPQH
V: TRBV7-9
J: TRBJ1-5

CDR3: ASSLAPYRQRNTNYGYT
V: TRBV7-2
J: TRBJ1-2

CDR3: ASSRQGTYEQY
V: TRBV6-5
J: TRBJ2-7

CDR3: ASSEAPLAGGPGTQY
V: TRBV6-1
J: TRBJ2-5

CDR3: ASSYTTSEQF
V: TRBV7-2
J: TRBJ2-1

CDR3: ASMPGGVRETQY
V: TRBV6-6
J: TRBJ2-5

CDR3: SAYPSGASGYT
V: TRBV29-1
J: TRBJ1-2

CDR3: ASSQEIWRGPQETQY
V: TRBV3-1/TRBV3-2
J: TRBJ2-5

CDR3: ASSSGTGMREQY
V: TRBV5-4
J: TRBJ2-7

CDR3: ASRAALSGLTSEQF
V: TRBV11-2
J: TRBJ2-1

CDR3: ASRPSGGDEQY
V: TRBV19
J: TRBJ2-7

CDR3: ASSLDWSVGNTIY
V: TRBV7-2
J: TRBJ1-3